The T cell receptor beta chain under discussion was sequenced for a study of T-cell memory formation after mild COVID-19. The overall study: Most TCR clusters belonged to a single donor. Study-wide findings and caveats: Second-wave clones with a day 37 peak had unconfirmed SARS-CoV-2 specificity.

TCRalpha and TCRbeta libraries used 5'RACE with constant-segment primers and UMIs. TCRdb reprocessed the 5' RACE reads with MiXCR, giving one entry per CDR3 protein. The sample includes a few hundred thousand distinct CDR3 sequences, approximately 15% of them seen just once. The CDR3 is made up of 12 amino acids. Germline-derived CDR1 and CDR2 are SGHTA and FQGTGA. The germline V and J ends were trimmed by 0 bases and 7 bases, with 4 bases remaining between them. This clonotype was counted between two and nine times. Its antigen is not identified. The chain recombines TRBV7-3 with TRBJ2-1, with D unclear. Input material: PBMCs or a T cell subset sorted from them (not recorded which). The receptor's source is a man aged 18 to 35 who had mild COVID-19 (a few samples of this study predate the infection). Cell type and time point are not known. The CDR3 reads CASSLTNNEQFF. As DNA, the CDR3 is TGTGCCAGCAGCTTAACCAATAATGAGCAGTTCTTC.